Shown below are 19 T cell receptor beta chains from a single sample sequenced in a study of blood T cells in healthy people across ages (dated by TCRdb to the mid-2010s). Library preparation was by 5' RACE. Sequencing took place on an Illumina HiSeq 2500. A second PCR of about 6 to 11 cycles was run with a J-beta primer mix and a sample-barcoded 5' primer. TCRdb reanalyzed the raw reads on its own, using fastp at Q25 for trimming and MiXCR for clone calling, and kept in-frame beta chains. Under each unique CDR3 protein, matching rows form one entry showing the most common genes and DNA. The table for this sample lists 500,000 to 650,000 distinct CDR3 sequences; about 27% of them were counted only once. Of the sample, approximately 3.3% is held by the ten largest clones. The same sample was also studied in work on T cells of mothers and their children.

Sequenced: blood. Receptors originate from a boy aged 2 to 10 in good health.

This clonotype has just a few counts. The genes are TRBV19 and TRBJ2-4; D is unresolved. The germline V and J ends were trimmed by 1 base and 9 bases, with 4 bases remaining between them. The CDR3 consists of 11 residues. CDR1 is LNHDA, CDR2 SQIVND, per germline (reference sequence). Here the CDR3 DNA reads TGTGCCAGTAGTATAGCTGGCATTCAGTACTTC. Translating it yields CASSIAGIQYF.

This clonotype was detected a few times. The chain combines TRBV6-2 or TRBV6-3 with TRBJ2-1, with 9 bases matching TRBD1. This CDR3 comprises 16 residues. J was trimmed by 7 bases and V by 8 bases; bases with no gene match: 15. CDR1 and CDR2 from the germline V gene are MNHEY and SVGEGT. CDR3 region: CASLLEPGQGLNEQFF. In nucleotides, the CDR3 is TGTGCCAGCCTCCTGGAACCGGGACAGGGCTTGAATGAGCAGTTCTTC.

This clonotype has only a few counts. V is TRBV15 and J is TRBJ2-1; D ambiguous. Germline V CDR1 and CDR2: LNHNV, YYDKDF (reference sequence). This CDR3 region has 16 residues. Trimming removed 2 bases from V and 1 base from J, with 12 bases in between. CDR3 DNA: TGTGCCACCAGCAGATTCCTCAGACGGTCCTACAATGAGCAGTTCTTC. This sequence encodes CATSRFLRRSYNEQFF.

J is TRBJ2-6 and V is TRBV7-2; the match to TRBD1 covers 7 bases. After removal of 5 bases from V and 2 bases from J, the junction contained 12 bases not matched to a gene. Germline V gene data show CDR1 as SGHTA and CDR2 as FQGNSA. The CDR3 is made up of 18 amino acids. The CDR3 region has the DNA TGTGCCAGCAGCCCACAGACAGGGAGTATAACTGGGGCCAACGTCCTGACTTTC. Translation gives CASSPQTGSITGANVLTF.

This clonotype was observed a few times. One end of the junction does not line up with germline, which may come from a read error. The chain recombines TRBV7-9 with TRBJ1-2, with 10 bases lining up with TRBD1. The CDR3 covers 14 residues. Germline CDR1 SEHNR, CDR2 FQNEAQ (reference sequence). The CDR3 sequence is CASSSYRDRGEQSF. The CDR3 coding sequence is TGTGCCAGCAGCTCGTACCGGGACAGGGGCGAGCAAAGCTTC.

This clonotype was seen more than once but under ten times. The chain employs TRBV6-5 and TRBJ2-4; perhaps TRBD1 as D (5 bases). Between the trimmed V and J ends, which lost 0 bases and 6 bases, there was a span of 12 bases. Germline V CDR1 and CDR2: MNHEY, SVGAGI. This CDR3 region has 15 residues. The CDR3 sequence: CASSYSKGQGNIQYF. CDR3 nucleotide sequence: TGTGCCAGCAGTTACTCGAAAGGGCAGGGAAACATTCAGTACTTC.

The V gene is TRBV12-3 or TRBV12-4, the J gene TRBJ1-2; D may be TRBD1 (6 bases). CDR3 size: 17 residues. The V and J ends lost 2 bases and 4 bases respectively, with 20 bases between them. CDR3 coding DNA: TGTGCCAGCAGTTTATGGGGAGGTGGACAGAGGGGCTATGGCTACACCTTC. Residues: CASSLWGGGQRGYGYTF.

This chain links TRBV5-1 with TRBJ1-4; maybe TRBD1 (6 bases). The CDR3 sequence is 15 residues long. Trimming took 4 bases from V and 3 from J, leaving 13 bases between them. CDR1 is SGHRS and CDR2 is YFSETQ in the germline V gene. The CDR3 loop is CASSSGQPANEKLFF. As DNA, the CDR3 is TGCGCCAGCAGCAGCGGACAGCCAGCTAATGAAAAACTGTTTTTT.

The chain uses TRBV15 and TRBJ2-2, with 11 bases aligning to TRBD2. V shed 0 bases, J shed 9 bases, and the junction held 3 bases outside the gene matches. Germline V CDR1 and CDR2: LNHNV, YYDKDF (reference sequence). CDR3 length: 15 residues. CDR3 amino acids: CATSRDSGGAWELFF. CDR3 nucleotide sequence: TGTGCCACCAGCAGAGATAGCGGGGGGGCCTGGGAGCTGTTTTTT.

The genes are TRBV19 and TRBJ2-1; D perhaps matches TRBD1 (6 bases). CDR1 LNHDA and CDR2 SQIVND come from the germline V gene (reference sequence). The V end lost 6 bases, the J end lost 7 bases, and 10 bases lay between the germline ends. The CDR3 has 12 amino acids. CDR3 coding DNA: TGTGCCAGTAGGGCCAGGGGTAATGAGCAGTTCTTC. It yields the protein CASRARGNEQFF.

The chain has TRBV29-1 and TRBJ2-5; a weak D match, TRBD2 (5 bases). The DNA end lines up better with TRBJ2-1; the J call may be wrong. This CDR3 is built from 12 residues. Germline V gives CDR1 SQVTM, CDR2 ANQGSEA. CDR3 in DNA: TGCAGCGTTGAATTGAAGCGGCATGAGCAGTTCTTC. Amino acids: CSVELKRHEQFF.

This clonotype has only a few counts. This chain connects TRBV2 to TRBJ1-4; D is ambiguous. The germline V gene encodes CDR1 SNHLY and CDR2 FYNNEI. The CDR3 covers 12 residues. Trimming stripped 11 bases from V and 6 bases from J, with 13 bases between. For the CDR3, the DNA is TGTGCCGTCCGCCACTCGGATGAAAAACTGTTTTTT. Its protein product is CAVRHSDEKLFF.

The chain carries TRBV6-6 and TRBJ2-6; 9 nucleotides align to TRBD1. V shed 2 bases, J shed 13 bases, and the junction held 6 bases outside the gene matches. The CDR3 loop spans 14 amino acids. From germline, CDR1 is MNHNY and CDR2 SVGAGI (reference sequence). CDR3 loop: CASSYEDRGGVLTF. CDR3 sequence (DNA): TGTGCCAGCAGTTACGAGGACAGGGGAGGGGTCCTGACTTTC.

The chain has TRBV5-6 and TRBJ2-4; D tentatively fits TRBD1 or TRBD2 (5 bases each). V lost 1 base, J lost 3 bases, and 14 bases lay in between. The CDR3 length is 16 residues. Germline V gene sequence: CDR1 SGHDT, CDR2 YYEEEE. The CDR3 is CASSLRRGEVKNIQYF. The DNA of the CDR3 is TGTGCCAGCAGCTTGCGGAGAGGGGAAGTCAAAAACATTCAGTACTTC.

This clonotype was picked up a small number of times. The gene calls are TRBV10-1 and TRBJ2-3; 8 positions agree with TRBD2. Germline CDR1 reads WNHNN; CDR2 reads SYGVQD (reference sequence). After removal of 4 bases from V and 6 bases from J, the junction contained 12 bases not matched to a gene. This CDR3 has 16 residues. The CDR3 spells CASSGEGAGVPDTQYF. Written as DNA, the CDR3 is TGCGCCAGCAGTGGGGAGGGAGCGGGAGTTCCGGATACGCAGTATTTT.

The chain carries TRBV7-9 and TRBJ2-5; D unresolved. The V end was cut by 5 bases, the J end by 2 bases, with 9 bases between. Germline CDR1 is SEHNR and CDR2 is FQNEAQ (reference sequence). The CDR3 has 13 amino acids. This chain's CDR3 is CASSTSLQETQYF. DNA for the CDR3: TGTGCCAGCAGCACCTCGTTACAAGAGACCCAGTACTTC.

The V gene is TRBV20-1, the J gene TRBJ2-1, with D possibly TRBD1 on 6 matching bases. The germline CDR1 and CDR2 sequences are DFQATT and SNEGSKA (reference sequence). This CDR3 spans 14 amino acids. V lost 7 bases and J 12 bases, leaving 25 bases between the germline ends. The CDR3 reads CSGKQTTGRSGQFF. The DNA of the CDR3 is TGCAGTGGAAAGCAAACGACAGGACGGAGTGGGCAGTTCTTC.

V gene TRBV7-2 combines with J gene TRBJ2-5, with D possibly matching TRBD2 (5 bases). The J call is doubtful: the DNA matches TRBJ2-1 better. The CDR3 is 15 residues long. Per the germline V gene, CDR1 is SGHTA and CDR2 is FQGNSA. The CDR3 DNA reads TGTGCCAGCAGCTTAGTTATCGGGGTGTCCAATGAGCAGTTCTTC. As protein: CASSLVIGVSNEQFF.

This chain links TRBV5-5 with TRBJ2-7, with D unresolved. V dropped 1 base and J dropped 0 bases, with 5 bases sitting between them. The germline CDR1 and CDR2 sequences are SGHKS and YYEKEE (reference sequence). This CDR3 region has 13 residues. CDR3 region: CASSLTLSYEQYF. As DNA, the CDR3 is TGTGCCAGCAGCTTGACGCTCTCCTACGAGCAGTACTTC.